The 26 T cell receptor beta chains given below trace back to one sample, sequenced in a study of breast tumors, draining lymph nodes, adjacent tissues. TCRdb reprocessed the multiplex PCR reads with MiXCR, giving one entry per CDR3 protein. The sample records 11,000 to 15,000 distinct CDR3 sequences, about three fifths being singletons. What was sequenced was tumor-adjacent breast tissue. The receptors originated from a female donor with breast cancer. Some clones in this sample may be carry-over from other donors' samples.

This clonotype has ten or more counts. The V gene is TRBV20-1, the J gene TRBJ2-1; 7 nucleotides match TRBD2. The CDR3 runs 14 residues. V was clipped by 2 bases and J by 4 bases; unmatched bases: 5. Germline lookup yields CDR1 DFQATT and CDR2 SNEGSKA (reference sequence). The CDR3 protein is CSARLGGRYNEQFF. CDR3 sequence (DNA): TGCAGTGCTAGATTGGGGGGGAGGTACAATGAGCAGTTCTTC.

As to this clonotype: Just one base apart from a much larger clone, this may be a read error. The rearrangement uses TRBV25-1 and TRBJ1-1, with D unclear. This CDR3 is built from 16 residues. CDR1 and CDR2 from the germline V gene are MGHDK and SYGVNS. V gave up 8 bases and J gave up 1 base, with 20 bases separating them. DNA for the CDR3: TGTGCCAGCGAAGCCCAGGCGGCGGGTGGGAACACTGAAGCTTTCTTT. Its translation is CASEAQAAGGNTEAFF.

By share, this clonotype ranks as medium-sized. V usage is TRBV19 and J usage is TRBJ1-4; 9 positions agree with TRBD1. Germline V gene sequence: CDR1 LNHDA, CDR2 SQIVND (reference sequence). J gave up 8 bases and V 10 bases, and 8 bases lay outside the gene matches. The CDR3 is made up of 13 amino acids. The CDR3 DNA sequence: TGTGCCACCTCAGGGACAGGGATGGAAAAACTGTTTTTT. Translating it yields CATSGTGMEKLFF. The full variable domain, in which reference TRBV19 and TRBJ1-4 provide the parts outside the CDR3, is DGGITQSPKYLFRKEGQNVTLSCEQNLNHDAMYWYRQDPGQGLRLIYYSQIVNDFQKGDIAEGYSVSREKKESFPLTVTSAQKNPTAFYLCATSGTGMEKLFFGSGTQLSVL.

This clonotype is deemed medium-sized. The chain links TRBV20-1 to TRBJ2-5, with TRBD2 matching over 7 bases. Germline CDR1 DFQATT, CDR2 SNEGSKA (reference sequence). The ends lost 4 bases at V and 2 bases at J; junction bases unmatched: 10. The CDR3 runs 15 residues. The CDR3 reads CSANRLAADQETQYF. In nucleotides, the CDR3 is TGCAGTGCTAACCGCCTAGCGGCCGATCAAGAGACCCAGTACTTC.

Here the CDR3 DNA reads TGTGCCACCAGTGATTTTGGGAGCCACTCTGGAAACACCATATATTTT. It codes for CATSDFGSHSGNTIYF. The chain is built from TRBV24-1 and TRBJ1-3; no firm D call. This CDR3 region has 16 residues. V lost 1 base, J lost 0 bases, and 9 bases lay in between. Germline CDR1 reads KGHDR; CDR2 reads SFDVKD.

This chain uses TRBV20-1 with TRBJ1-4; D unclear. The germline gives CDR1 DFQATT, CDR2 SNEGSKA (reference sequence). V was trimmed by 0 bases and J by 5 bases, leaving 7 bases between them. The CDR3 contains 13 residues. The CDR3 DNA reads TGCAGTGCTAGAGATCTAGAGAATGAAAAACTGTTTTTT. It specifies CSARDLENEKLFF.

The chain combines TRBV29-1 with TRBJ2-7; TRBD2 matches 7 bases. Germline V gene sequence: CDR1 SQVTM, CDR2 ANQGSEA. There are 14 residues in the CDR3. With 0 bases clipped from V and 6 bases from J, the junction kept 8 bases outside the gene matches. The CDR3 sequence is CSVEDEAGTGEQYF. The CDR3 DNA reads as TGCAGCGTTGAAGACGAAGCGGGAACCGGCGAGCAGTACTTC.

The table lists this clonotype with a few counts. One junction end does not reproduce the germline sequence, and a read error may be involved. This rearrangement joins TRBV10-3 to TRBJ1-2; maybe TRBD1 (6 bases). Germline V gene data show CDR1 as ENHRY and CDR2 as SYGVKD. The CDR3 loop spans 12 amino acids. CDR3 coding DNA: TGTGCCATGAGTGAAAGTTGGGGGCGCTACACCTTC. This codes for CAMSESWGRYTF.

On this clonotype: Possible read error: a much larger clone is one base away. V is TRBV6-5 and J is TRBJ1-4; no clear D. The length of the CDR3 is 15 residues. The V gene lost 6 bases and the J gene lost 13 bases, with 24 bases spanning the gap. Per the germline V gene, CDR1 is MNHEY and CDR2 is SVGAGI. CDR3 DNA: TGTGCCAGCAGCCGCAGGACGTTGAATGAGGGAAGACTGTTTTTT. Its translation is CASSRRTLNEGRLFF.

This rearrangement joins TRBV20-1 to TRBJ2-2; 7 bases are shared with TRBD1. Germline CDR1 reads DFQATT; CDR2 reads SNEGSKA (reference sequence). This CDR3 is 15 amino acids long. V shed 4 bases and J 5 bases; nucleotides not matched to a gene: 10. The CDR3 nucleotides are TGCAGTGCTATTTCCCACAGGGGATTTACCGGGGAGCTGTTTTTT. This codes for CSAISHRGFTGELFF.

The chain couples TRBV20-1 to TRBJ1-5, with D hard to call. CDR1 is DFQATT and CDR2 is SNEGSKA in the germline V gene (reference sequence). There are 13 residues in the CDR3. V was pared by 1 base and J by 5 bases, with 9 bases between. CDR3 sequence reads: CSARAKEDQPQHF. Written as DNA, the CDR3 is TGCAGTGCTAGAGCTAAAGAGGATCAGCCCCAGCATTTT.

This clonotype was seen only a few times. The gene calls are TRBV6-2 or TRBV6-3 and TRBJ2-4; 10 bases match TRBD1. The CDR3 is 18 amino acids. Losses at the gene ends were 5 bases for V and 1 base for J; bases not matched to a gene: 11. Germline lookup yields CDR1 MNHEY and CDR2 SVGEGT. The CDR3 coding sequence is TGTGCCAGCAGTCACGGACAGGGGGGGAGATCTGCCAAAAACATTCAGTACTTC. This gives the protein CASSHGQGGRSAKNIQYF.

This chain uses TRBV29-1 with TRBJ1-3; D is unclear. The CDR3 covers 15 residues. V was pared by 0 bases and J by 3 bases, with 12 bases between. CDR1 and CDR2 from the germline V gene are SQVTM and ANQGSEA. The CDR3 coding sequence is TGCAGCGTTGAAGACCTGGCAGTCGATGGAAACACCATATATTTT. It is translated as CSVEDLAVDGNTIYF.

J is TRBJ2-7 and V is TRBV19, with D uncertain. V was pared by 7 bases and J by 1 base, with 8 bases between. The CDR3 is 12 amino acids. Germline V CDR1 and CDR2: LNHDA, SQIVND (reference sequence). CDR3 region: CASIRSSYEQYF. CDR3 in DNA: TGTGCCAGTATAAGGAGTTCCTACGAGCAGTACTTC. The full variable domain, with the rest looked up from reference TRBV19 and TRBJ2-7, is DGGITQSPKYLFRKEGQNVTLSCEQNLNHDAMYWYRQDPGQGLRLIYYSQIVNDFQKGDIAEGYSVSREKKESFPLTVTSAQKNPTAFYLCASIRSSYEQYFGPGTRLTVT.

The CDR3 DNA reads TGTGCCAGCAGCGCACAGAACTACGAGCAGTACTTC. Translating gives CASSAQNYEQYF. This chain links TRBV2 with TRBJ2-7; D remains unclear. Looked up from germline, CDR1 is SNHLY and CDR2 is FYNNEI. Trimming removed 6 bases at V and 3 bases at J, with 9 bases between. CDR3 length: 12 amino acids.

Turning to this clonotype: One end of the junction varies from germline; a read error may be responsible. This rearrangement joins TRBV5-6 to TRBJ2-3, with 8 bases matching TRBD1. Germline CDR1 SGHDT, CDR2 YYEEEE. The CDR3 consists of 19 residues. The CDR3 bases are TGTGCCAGCAGCCAGACAGGGGCCGCCGGGTTATTACGCACAGATACGCAGTATTTC. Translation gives CASSQTGAAGLLRTDTQYF.

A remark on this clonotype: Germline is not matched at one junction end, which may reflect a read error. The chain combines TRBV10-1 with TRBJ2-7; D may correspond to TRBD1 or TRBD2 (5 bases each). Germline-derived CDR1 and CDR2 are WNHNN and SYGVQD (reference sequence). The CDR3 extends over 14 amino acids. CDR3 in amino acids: CASSEAWGPHEQYF. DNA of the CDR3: TGTGCCAGCAGTGAAGCTTGGGGACCCCACGAGCAGTACTTC.

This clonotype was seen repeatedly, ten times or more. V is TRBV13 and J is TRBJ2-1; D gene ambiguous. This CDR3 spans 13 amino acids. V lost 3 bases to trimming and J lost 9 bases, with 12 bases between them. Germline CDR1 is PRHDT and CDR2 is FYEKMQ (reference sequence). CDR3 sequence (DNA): TGTGCCAGCAGCTTCCGATCTGTTACTGAGCAGTTCTTC. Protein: CASSFRSVTEQFF.

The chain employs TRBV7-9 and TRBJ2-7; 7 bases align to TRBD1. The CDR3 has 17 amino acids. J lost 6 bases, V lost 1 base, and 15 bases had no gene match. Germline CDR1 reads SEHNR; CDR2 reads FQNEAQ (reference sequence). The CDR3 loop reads CASSLVGGSYEQSEQYF. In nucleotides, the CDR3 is TGTGCCAGCAGCTTAGTAGGGGGCTCCTACGAGCAGTCCGAGCAGTACTTC.

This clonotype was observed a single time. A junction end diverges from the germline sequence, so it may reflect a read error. Here the CDR3 DNA reads TGTGCCAGCAGCAGGGAGGATTTTAATGAAACACTGTTTTTT. It yields the protein CASSREDFNETLFF. The chain has TRBV15 and TRBJ1-4, with D maybe TRBD1 (5 bases). Germline values: CDR1 LNHNV, CDR2 YYDKDF (reference sequence). This CDR3 region has 14 residues.

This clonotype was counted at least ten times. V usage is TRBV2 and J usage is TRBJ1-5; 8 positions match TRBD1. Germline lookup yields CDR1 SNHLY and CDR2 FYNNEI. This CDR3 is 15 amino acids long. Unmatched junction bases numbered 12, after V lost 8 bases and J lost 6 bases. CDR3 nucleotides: TGTGCCAGCCGGTCGGGGACAGGAGGCGGTCAGCCCCAGCATTTT. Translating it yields CASRSGTGGGQPQHF.

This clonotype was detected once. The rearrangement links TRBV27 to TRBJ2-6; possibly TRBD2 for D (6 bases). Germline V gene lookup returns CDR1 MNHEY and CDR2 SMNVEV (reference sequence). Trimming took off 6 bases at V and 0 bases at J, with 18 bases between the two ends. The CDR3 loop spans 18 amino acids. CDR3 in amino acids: CASRAVGLASSGANVLTF. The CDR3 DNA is TGTGCCAGCAGGGCCGTGGGACTCGCCTCCTCTGGGGCCAACGTCCTGACTTTC.

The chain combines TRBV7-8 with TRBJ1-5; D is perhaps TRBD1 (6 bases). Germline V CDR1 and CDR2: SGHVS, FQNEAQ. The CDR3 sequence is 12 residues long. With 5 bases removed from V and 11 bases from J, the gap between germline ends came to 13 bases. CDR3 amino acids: CASSKDRISQHF. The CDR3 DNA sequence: TGTGCCAGCAGCAAGGACAGAATATCCCAGCATTTT.

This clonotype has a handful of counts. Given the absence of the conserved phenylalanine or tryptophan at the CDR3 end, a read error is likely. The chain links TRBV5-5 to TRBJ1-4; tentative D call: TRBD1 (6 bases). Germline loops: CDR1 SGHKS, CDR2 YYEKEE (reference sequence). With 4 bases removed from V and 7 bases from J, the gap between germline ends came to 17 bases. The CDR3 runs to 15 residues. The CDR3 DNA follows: TGTGCCAGCAGCCCGTGGACAGCGGGTACTGAAAAACTGTTTTCT. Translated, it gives CASSPWTAGTEKLFS.

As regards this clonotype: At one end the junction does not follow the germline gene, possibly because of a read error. CDR3: CASSLSATGELFF. CDR3 DNA sequence: TGTGCTAGCAGCTTGAGTGCCACCGGGGAGCTGTTTTTT. J is TRBJ2-2 and V is TRBV7-7; D is unresolved. CDR1 SSHAT and CDR2 FNYEAQ come from the germline V gene (reference sequence). The CDR3 spans 13 residues.

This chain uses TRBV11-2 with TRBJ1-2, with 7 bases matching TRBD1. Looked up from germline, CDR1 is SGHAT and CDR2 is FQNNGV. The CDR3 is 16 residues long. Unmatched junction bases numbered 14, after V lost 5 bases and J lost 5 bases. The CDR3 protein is CASSRTGTAVGYGYTF. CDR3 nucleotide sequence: TGTGCCAGCAGCCGTACCGGGACAGCGGTAGGGTATGGCTACACCTTC.